The 9 T cell receptor beta chains in this list originate from one sample, sequenced in a study of T cells after yellow fever vaccination. TCRdb fed the 5' RACE reads into MiXCR, producing one record per CDR3 protein. The table shows 150,000 or so distinct CDR3 sequences, with approximately 6.7% occurring only once. Sequencing used CD4+ T cells sorted from PBMCs, obtained 5 days after the first yellow fever vaccination. These receptors came from a man in his late teens or twenties who received the YFV17D yellow fever vaccine.

This clonotype was picked up many times. The CDR3 region is CASSQGTGGPYEQYF. The CDR3 DNA reads as TGCGCCAGCAGCCAAGGGACGGGGGGACCCTACGAGCAGTACTTC. This rearrangement joins TRBV4-1 to TRBJ2-7, with 7 bases aligning to TRBD2. CDR1 is MGHRA and CDR2 is YSYEKL in the germline V gene. V gave up 1 base and J gave up 2 bases; unmatched junction bases: 5. This CDR3 has 15 amino acids.

This chain links TRBV7-6 with TRBJ2-2; 7 nucleotides line up with TRBD2. V was pared by 4 bases and J by 5 bases, with 10 bases of the junction left unmatched. The CDR3 spans 16 residues. Germline values: CDR1 SGHVS, CDR2 FNYEAQ. CDR3 coding DNA: TGTGCCAGCAGCTCCATTGCGGGGGATGAGACCGGGGAGCTGTTTTTT. Translating it yields CASSSIAGDETGELFF.

This clonotype appeared many times. The rearrangement links TRBV7-3 to TRBJ2-4, with D perhaps matching TRBD1 (6 bases). CDR1 SGHTA and CDR2 FQGTGA come from the germline V gene. The CDR3 spans 15 residues. V was clipped by 4 bases and J by 0 bases, with 10 bases between them. The CDR3 loop is CASSSPGEAKNIQYF. CDR3 nucleotide sequence: TGTGCCAGCAGCTCCCCAGGGGAAGCCAAAAACATTCAGTACTTC.

In its sample, this clonotype was seen many times. V is TRBV5-1 and J is TRBJ2-5, with TRBD1 matching over 7 bases. Per germline, CDR1 SGHRS and CDR2 YFSETQ. This CDR3 has 14 amino acids. Germline trimming cut 0 bases from V and 5 bases from J; bases unmatched to any gene: 4. The CDR3 is CASSLEGGRETQYF. CDR3 bases: TGCGCCAGCAGCTTGGAAGGGGGCCGGGAGACCCAGTACTTC.

Details on this clonotype: A much more abundant neighbour one base away suggests this may be a read error. The chain combines TRBV6-2 or TRBV6-3 with TRBJ2-2; no clear D. The CDR3 has 16 residues. The V gene's germline CDR1 is MNHEY and CDR2 SVGEGT. CDR3 sequence: CASSYRYSTNIGELFF. As DNA, the CDR3 is TGTGCCAGCAGTTATCGCTACTCTACGAACATCGGGGAGCTGTTTTTT.

The genes are TRBV3-1 and TRBJ2-7; 7 bases fit TRBD1. This CDR3 is built from 16 residues. CDR1 is LGHDT and CDR2 is YNNKEL in the germline V gene (reference sequence). Unmatched junction bases numbered 14, after V lost 4 bases and J lost 5 bases. The CDR3 DNA reads as TGTGCCAGCAGCCGCCTCCACCGGGACAGTCAACACGAGCAGTACTTC. It codes for CASSRLHRDSQHEQYF.

This clonotype was observed many times. The chain combines TRBV10-1 with TRBJ2-2; D gene unclear. CDR1 and CDR2 from the germline V gene are WNHNN and SYGVQD (reference sequence). Trimming pared 3 bases from V and 7 bases from J, leaving 15 bases between. CDR3 length: 15 residues. The CDR3 DNA follows: TGCGCCAGCAGTGACTGGAACAGAAGGGTCGGGGAGCTGTTTTTT. This sequence encodes CASSDWNRRVGELFF.

This clonotype was counted ten times or more. This chain connects TRBV20-1 to TRBJ1-4, with 9 bases aligning to TRBD1. The CDR3 extends over 13 amino acids. Germline V gene data show CDR1 as DFQATT and CDR2 as SNEGSKA (reference sequence). Trimming removed 4 bases from V and 8 bases from J; junction bases left unmatched: 5. Here the CDR3 reads CSAKTGGREKLFF. The CDR3, as DNA: TGCAGTGCTAAGACAGGGGGAAGAGAAAAACTGTTTTTT.

This clonotype appeared many times. This CDR3 is CASSLQGSGYTF. The DNA of the CDR3 is TGCGCCAGCAGCTTACAGGGCTCTGGCTACACCTTC. V is TRBV5-1 and J is TRBJ1-2; tentative D call: TRBD1 (6 bases). The CDR3 runs to 12 residues. CDR1 is SGHRS and CDR2 is YFSETQ in the germline V gene. The V and J ends lost 2 bases and 7 bases respectively, with 9 bases between them.